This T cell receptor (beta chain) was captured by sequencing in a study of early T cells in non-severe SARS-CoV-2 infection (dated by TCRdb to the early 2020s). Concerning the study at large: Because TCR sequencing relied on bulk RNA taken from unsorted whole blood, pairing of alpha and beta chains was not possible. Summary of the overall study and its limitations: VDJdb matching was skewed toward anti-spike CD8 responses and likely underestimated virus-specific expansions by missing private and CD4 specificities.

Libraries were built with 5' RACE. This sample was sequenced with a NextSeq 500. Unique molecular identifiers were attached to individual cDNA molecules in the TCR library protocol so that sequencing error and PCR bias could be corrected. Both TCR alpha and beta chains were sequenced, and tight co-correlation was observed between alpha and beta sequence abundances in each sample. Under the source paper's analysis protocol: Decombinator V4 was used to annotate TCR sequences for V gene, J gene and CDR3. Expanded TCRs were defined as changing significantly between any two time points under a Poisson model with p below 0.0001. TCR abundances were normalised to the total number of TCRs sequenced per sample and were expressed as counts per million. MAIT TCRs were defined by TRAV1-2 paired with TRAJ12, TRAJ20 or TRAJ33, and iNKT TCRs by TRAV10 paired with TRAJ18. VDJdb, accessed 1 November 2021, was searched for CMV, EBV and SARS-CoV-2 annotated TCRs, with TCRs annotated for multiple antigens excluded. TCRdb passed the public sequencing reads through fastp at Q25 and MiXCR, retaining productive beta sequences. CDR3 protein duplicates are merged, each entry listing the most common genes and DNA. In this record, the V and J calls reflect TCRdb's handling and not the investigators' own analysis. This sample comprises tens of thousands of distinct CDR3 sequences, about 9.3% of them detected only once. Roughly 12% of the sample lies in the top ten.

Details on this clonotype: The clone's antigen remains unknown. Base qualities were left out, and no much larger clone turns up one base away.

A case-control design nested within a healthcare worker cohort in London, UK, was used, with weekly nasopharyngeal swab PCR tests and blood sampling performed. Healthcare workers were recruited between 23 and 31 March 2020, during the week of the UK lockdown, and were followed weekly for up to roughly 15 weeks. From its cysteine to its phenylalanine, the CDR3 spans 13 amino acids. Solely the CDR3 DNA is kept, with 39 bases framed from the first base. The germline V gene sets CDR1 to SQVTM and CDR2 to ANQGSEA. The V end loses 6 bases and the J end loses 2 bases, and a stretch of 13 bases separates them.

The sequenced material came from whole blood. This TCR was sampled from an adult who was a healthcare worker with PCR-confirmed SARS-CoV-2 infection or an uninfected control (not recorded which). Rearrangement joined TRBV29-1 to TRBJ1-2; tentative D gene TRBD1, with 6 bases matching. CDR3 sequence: CSVEDRGNYGYTF. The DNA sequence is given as TGCAGCGTAGAGGACAGAGGGAACTATGGCTACACCTTC.